This TCR beta chain was retrieved from a study of CD8+ T cells in alopecia areata. This clone was observed a few times. It was cDNA, reverse transcribed from extracted RNA, that served as the sequencing template. Some clones are missing from TCRdb's copy, which holds only in-frame ones; the method was immunoSEQ multiplex PCR. This table has over 200,000 clones, about three fifths appearing once. The CDR3 sequence is 14 residues long. From germline, CDR1 is MGHRA and CDR2 YSYEKL. Trimming took off 1 base at V and 4 bases at J, with 10 bases between the two ends. This clonotype was obtained from a human donor with alopecia areata. J is TRBJ1-1 and V is TRBV4-1; D is possibly TRBD1 (5 bases). The input for sequencing was CD4+ T cells sorted from blood, taken at week 0. The CDR3 reads CASSQVGGGTEAFF. For the CDR3, the DNA is TGCGCCAGCAGCCAAGTCGGGGGAGGCACTGAAGCTTTCTTT.